The sequence of this T cell receptor beta chain was determined in a study of OX40 agonist ivuxolimab in advanced cancers. Study summary: Patients received ivuxolimab, an intravenous treatment, every 2 weeks at 0.01 to 10 mg/kg.

Sequencing used immunoSEQ multiplex PCR; TCRdb keeps in-frame clones, though not all of them. Here the sample spans around 61,000 clones, more than 80% being singletons. The study, taken as a whole, reports: Specificity for antigen went undetermined in the expanded peripheral T cells.

The CDR3 is made up of 14 amino acids. The trim removed 3 bases at V and 2 bases at J, leaving 1 base unmatched. Germline CDR1 KGHSH, CDR2 LQKENI. As regards this clone: Its antigen is not identified.

Sequenced material: CD4+ or CD8+ T cells sorted from blood, taken in a trial of the OX40 agonist ivuxolimab. The V call is TRBV18, the J call TRBJ2-7, with 10 bases lining up with TRBD2. The TCR sequence derives from an adult with an advanced solid tumor such as melanoma, head and neck, liver or kidney cancer. CDR3 in amino acids: CASSPGLATYEQYF. The CDR3 nucleotides read TGTGCCAGCTCACCGGGACTAGCGACCTACGAGCAGTACTTC.